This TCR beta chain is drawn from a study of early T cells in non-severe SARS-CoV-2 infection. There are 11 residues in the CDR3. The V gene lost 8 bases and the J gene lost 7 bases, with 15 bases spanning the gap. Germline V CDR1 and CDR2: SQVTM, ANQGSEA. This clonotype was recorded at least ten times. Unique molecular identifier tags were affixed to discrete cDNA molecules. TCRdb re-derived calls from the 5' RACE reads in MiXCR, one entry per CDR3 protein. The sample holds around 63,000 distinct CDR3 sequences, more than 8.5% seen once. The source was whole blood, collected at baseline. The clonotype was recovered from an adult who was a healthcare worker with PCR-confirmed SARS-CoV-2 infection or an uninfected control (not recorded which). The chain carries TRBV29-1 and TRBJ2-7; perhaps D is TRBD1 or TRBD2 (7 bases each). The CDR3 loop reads CSTVRGGEQYF. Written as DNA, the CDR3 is TGCAGCACCGTCAGGGGGGGTGAGCAGTACTTC.